This TCR beta chain was recorded in a study of blood T cell repertoires in COVID-19. Overall study context: From T cells, B-cell-depleted T cells, or PBMCs came the material, which was cDNA or gDNA.

Germline CDR1 is MGHRA and CDR2 is YSYEKL. The V and J ends lost 0 bases and 5 bases respectively, with 10 bases between them. This CDR3 comprises 15 residues. Clones were read by immunoSEQ multiplex PCR, and TCRdb kept only the in-frame ones, dropping some. The data contain around 230,000 clones, about 81% of them singletons. This TCR was recovered from a woman aged 55-69 years with active or convalescent COVID-19. The V gene is TRBV4-1, the J gene TRBJ1-4; no clear D. Sequencing was done on a sample of peripheral blood. The CDR3 reads CASSQDRQSNEKLFF. DNA for the CDR3: TGCGCCAGCAGCCAAGACCGTCAGTCCAATGAAAAACTGTTTTTT.